This TCR beta chain comes out of a study of cytomegalovirus exposure and HLA in healthy donors. A multiplex PCR was run with 60 Vbeta primers and 13 Jbeta primers. Measured with immunoSEQ multiplex PCR; TCRdb has only the in-frame clones, and not every one. The data show about 150,000 clones, 77% seen once. Germline CDR1 SGHRS, CDR2 YFSETQ. The ends lost 5 bases at V and 2 bases at J; junction bases unmatched: 4. This CDR3 comprises 14 residues. Study-wide findings and caveats: Three of the chains that were CMV-associated were confirmed in vitro to be specific for CMV antigens.

As regards this clone: Its antigen is undetermined.

Sequences were obtained from PBMCs. This chain links TRBV5-1 with TRBJ2-7; 10 bases are shared with TRBD1. This TCR derives from a woman in her twenties or thirties in good health and CMV-seropositive. DNA for the CDR3: TGCGCCAGCAGTTCCGGGACAGGGGCCTACGAGCAGTACTTC. Protein product: CASSSGTGAYEQYF.